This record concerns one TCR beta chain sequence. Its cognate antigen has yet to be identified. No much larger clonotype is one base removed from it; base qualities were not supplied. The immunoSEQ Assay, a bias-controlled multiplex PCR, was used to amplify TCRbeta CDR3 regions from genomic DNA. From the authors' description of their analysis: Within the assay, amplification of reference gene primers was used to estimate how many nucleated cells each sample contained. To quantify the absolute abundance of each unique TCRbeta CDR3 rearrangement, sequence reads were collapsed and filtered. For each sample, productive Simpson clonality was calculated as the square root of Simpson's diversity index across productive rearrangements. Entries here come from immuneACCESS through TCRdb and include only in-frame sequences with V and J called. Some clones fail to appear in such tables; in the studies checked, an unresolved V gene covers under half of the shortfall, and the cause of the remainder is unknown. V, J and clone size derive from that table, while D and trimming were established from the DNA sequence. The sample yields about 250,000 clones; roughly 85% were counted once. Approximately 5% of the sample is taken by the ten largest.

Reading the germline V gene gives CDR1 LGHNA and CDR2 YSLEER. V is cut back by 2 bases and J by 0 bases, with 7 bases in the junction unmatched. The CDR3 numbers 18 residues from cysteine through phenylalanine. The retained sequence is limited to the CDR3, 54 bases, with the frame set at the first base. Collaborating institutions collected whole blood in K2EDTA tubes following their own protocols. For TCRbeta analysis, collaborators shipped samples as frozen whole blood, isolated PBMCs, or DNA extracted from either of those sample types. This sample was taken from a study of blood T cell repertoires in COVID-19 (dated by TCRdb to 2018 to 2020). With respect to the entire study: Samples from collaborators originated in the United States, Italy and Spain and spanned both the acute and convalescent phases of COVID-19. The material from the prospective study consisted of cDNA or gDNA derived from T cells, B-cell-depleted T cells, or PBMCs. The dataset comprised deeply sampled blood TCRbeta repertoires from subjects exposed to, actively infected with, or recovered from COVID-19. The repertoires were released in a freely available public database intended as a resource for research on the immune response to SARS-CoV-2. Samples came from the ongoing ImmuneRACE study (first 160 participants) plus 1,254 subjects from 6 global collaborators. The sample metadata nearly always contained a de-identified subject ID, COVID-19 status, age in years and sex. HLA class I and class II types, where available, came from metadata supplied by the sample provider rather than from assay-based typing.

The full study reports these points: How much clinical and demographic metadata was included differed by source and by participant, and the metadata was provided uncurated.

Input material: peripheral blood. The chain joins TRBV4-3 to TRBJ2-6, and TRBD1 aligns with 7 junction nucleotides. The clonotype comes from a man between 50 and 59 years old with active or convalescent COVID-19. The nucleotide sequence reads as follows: TGCGCCAGCAGCCAACGACAGGGCGCTAGCTCTGGGGCCAACGTCCTGACTTTC. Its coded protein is CASSQRQGASSGANVLTF.